The clone carrying this TCR beta chain was found once. The antigen is not known. The data derive from a study of T cells in localized non-small cell lung cancer. Regarding the study as a whole: Median approximately 61 top-100 tumor clones were shared with paired adjacent lung. Longer overall survival accompanied higher blood T cell density. Adjacent uninvolved lung had the highest clonality, suggesting focused antigen responses. Only one tumor region was sequenced, so heterogeneity remains possible.

V gave up 1 base and J gave up 1 base, with 8 bases separating them. Germline CDR1 is SGHNT and CDR2 is YYREEE (reference sequence). This CDR3 has 14 amino acids. Generated by immunoSEQ multiplex PCR, the TCRdb table keeps only in-frame clones and is missing some. The sample lists 30,000 to 35,000 clones, 88% occurring once. J is TRBJ1-1 and V is TRBV5-4, with D possibly TRBD1 on 6 matching bases. This receptor was identified in a woman between 35 and 70 years old with stage I lung adenocarcinoma. This specimen consisted of peripheral blood, obtained before any cancer treatment. For the CDR3, the DNA is TGTGCCAGCAGCTTGCAGGGGCAGAACACTGAAGCTTTCTTT. Translating gives CASSLQGQNTEAFF.